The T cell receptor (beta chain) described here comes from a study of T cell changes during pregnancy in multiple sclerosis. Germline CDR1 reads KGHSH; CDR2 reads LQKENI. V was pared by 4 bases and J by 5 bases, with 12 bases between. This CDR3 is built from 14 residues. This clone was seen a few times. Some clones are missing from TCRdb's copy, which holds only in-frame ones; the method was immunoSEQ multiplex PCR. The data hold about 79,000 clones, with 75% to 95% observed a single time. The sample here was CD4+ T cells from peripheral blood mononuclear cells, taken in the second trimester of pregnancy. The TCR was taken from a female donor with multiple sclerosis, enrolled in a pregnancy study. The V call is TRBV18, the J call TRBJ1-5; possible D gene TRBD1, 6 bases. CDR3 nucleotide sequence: TGTGCCAGCTCACAACAGGGATCGGATCAGCCCCAGCATTTT. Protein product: CASSQQGSDQPQHF.